This section outlines one T cell receptor beta chain sequence together with its context. Patients of the Seattle cohort, enrolled during active infection, were followed longitudinally. V gave up 2 bases and J gave up 7 bases, with 10 bases separating them. CDR3 length equals 13 residues. Germline-derived CDR1 and CDR2 are SEHNR and FQNEAQ (reference sequence). This record comes from a study of blood T cell repertoires in COVID-19. Original data processing: Estimation of nucleated cell counts relied on the amplification of reference gene primers. TCRdb's copy holds only in-frame clones and misses some; the assay was immunoSEQ multiplex PCR. That table is the source of V, J and clone size, and D and trimming were worked out from the DNA. The sample holds 250,000 to 350,000 clones; around 85% are singletons and the top ten take more than 1.1%.

Sequenced material: peripheral blood. V usage is TRBV7-9 and J usage is TRBJ2-3, with D unresolved. This clonotype was sampled from a human donor with COVID-19, enrolled during active disease. The donor label of this sample is uncertain. In DNA form, the CDR3 reads TGTGCCAGCAGCTTAAATGATAGATATACGCAGTATTTT. It codes for CASSLNDRYTQYF.